The clone carrying this TCR beta chain has at least ten counts. Its antigen is still unknown. These data originate in a study of T cells in Graves' hyperthyroidism and ophthalmopathy. Study outcomes and limitations: The blood repertoire included most of the expanded thyroid clonotypes above 0.001.

Authors of the study amplified TCR beta CDR3 regions from RNA transcripts. In the first-round RT-PCR of the TCR CDR3, the HTBI primer set was used. TCRdb itself ran the multiplex PCR reads through MiXCR, one entry per CDR3 protein. The sample consists of around 370,000 distinct CDR3 sequences, about 18% of them appearing once. Fresh peripheral blood, 8 to 10 ml, was the source of the PBMCs. Per the germline V gene, CDR1 is SGHAT and CDR2 is FQNNGV. V dropped 4 bases and J dropped 1 base, with 3 bases sitting between them. The CDR3 covers 12 residues. The receptor's source is a man in his late teens or twenties with Graves' ophthalmopathy. This chain joins TRBV11-2 and TRBJ2-3; D is unresolved. The sequenced sample was blood. The CDR3 bases are TGTGCCAGCAGCTCCCGCACAGATACGCAGTATTTT. Translating gives CASSSRTDTQYF.